Sequencing of this T cell receptor (beta chain) was carried out in a study of CD8+ T cells in alopecia areata. Specified treatment: oral pan-JAK inhibitor, 5-10 mg twice daily. Following RNA extraction, reverse transcription yielded cDNA that acted as the sequencing template. The repertoire was sequenced with immunoSEQ multiplex PCR; TCRdb's copy has only in-frame clones and lacks some. The table records fewer than 250,000 clones, roughly two fifths of them present only once. This clone was found a few times. Trimming left V 0 bases short and J 3 bases short, with 8 bases between. CDR1 is GTSNPN and CDR2 is SVGIG in the germline V gene (reference sequence). This CDR3 region has 13 residues.

V is TRBV30 and J is TRBJ1-1; possibly TRBD1 for D (5 bases). This specimen consisted of CD4+ T cells sorted from blood, obtained around week 36, from a patient treated with tofacitinib. The source is a human donor with alopecia areata. CDR3 residues: CAWSVQAHTEAFF. DNA for the CDR3: TGTGCCTGGAGTGTACAGGCACACACTGAAGCTTTCTTT.